This T cell receptor beta chain was sequenced for a study of blood T cell repertoires in COVID-19. The wider study: Samples of COVID-19 (acute and convalescent) were obtained from the United States, Italy and Spain. Sample material is recorded as cDNA or gDNA derived from T cells, B-cell-depleted T cells, or PBMCs.

The CDR3 extends over 13 amino acids. Between the trimmed V and J ends, which lost 0 bases and 8 bases, there was a span of 10 bases. The germline V gene encodes CDR1 MNHEY and CDR2 SMNVEV (reference sequence). Original processing notes: Reference gene primer amplification gave nucleated cell count estimates. The protocol was immunoSEQ multiplex PCR, while the TCRdb copy is restricted to in-frame clones and leaves out a portion. That table is the source of V, J and clone size, and D and trimming were worked out from the DNA. The profile shows 380,000 or so clones, 70% to 90% of them singletons. This receptor was taken from a man in his forties with acute or convalescent COVID-19. The chain is built from TRBV27 and TRBJ1-1; tentatively, D is TRBD1 (6 bases). Specimen: peripheral blood. The CDR3 protein is CASSLSQTGEAFF. The DNA of the CDR3 is TGTGCCAGCAGTTTATCCCAGACAGGAGAAGCTTTCTTT.